Below, 32 T cell receptor beta chains from the same sample are listed, as sequenced in a study of blood T cell repertoires in COVID-19. Sequencing used immunoSEQ multiplex PCR; TCRdb keeps in-frame clones, though not all of them. In the table there are roughly 260,000 clones, 75% to 95% of which are singletons. Sequencing used peripheral blood. Source of these receptors: a person aged 18 to 29 with COVID-19, enrolled during active disease.

In this sample, this clone turned up a few times. This chain connects TRBV2 to TRBJ2-1; no reliable D call. CDR1 and CDR2 from the germline V gene are SNHLY and FYNNEI. V lost 4 bases and J 9 bases, leaving 4 bases between the germline ends. The CDR3 length is 10 residues. The CDR3 nucleotides read TGTGCCAGCAGTGTAGTTGAGCAGTTCTTC. Its protein is CASSVVEQFF.

This chain uses TRBV7-2 with TRBJ1-5; possible D gene TRBD1, 5 bases. Trimming stripped 5 bases from V and 2 bases from J, with 10 bases between. This CDR3 spans 14 amino acids. Germline V gene lookup returns CDR1 SGHTA and CDR2 FQGNSA. Here the CDR3 reads CASSQGIGNQPQHF. For the CDR3, the DNA is TGTGCCAGCAGCCAGGGCATCGGCAATCAGCCCCAGCATTTT.

A single count supports this clone. The same CDR3 arises from other DNA sequences in this sample as well. CDR3 amino acids: CSAILETQYF. CDR3 nucleotide sequence: TGCAGTGCGATACTCGAGACCCAGTACTTC. The V call is TRBV20-1, the J call TRBJ2-5, with D hard to call. V lost 6 bases and J 5 bases, leaving 7 bases between the germline ends. Germline CDR1 reads DFQATT; CDR2 reads SNEGSKA (reference sequence). This CDR3 has 10 residues.

V gene TRBV27 combines with J gene TRBJ2-5; 11 bases are shared with TRBD2. This CDR3 has 15 residues. V was clipped by 5 bases and J by 4 bases; unmatched bases: 6. The germline gives CDR1 MNHEY, CDR2 SMNVEV (reference sequence). The CDR3 region is CASSPRLAGLETQYF. CDR3 nucleotide sequence: TGTGCCAGCAGTCCACGACTAGCGGGATTAGAGACCCAGTACTTC.

The chain uses TRBV19 and TRBJ1-1; TRBD1 matches at 7 bases. The germline V gene encodes CDR1 LNHDA and CDR2 SQIVND (reference sequence). The J segment lost 2 bases and the V segment lost 3 bases, leaving 3 bases of the junction unmatched. The CDR3 consists of 14 residues. CDR3 loop: CASSIGTANTEAFF. CDR3 DNA: TGTGCCAGTAGTATCGGGACAGCCAACACTGAAGCTTTCTTT.

This clone was seen a single time. The chain employs TRBV28 and TRBJ2-5; tentative D call: TRBD1 (5 bases). The germline V gene has CDR1 MDHEN and CDR2 SYDVKM. Trimming removed 6 bases from V and 5 bases from J, with 10 bases in between. The CDR3 is made up of 12 amino acids. The CDR3 nucleotides read TGTGCCAGCAGGGACATGGGGGAGACCCAGTACTTC. Translated, it gives CASRDMGETQYF.

V gene TRBV15 combines with J gene TRBJ2-5, with D possibly TRBD1 on 5 matching bases. This CDR3 is 16 amino acids long. CDR1 and CDR2 from the germline V gene are LNHNV and YYDKDF (reference sequence). Trimming removed 3 bases at V and 0 bases at J, with 14 bases between. The CDR3 nucleotides are TGTGCCACCAGCAGGGCCTCAGGGTCGTACCAAGAGACCCAGTACTTC. It yields the protein CATSRASGSYQETQYF.

The chain combines TRBV12-3 or TRBV12-4 with TRBJ1-2; D gene uncertain. The CDR3 totals 13 residues. Trimming left V 5 bases short and J 4 bases short, with 11 bases between. CDR3 protein: CASSPPPGYGYTF. Here the CDR3 DNA reads TGTGCCAGCAGTCCCCCCCCAGGCTATGGCTACACCTTC.

The V call is TRBV19, the J call TRBJ1-5; 7 nucleotides match TRBD1. Germline CDR1 is LNHDA and CDR2 is SQIVND (reference sequence). The ends lost 5 bases at V and 7 bases at J; junction bases unmatched: 11. The CDR3 has 15 amino acids. The CDR3 is CASSPHVTGLQPQHF. The DNA for the CDR3 is TGTGCCAGTAGTCCCCATGTGACAGGGCTCCAGCCCCAGCATTTT.

This chain joins TRBV7-9 and TRBJ2-1; 8 nucleotides agree with TRBD1. The germline V gene encodes CDR1 SEHNR and CDR2 FQNEAQ (reference sequence). The length of the CDR3 is 15 residues. V was pared by 3 bases and J by 5 bases, with 6 bases of the junction left unmatched. Written as DNA, the CDR3 is TGTGCCAGCAGCTTTCCCCAGGGGGCTAACAATGAGCAGTTCTTC. This codes for CASSFPQGANNEQFF.

The V gene is TRBV20-1, the J gene TRBJ2-1, with 9 bases matching TRBD1. Germline V gene sequence: CDR1 DFQATT, CDR2 SNEGSKA (reference sequence). The CDR3 runs 11 residues. The CDR3 nucleotides read TGCGTGACGGGACAGGGCAATGAGCAGTTCTTC. Its translation: CVTGQGNEQFF.

The gene calls are TRBV7-9 and TRBJ1-4, with D unresolved. The CDR3 is 14 residues long. Per germline, CDR1 SEHNR and CDR2 FQNEAQ (reference sequence). V shed 7 bases and J shed 7 bases, with 16 bases lying between them. CDR3 protein: CASNRGSRSEKLFF. The CDR3 coding sequence is TGTGCCAGCAACCGCGGCAGTCGGAGTGAAAAACTGTTTTTT.

This chain connects TRBV27 to TRBJ2-1; 16 nucleotides match TRBD2. CDR1 is MNHEY, CDR2 SMNVEV, per germline (reference sequence). The CDR3 contains 14 residues. J lost 13 bases, V lost 4 bases, and 4 bases had no gene match. CDR3 sequence: CASSSGLAGGDQFF. CDR3 nucleotides: TGTGCCAGCAGTTCGGGACTAGCGGGAGGGGATCAGTTCTTC.

This chain joins TRBV7-8 and TRBJ2-1; TRBD2 aligns across 13 bases. The CDR3 extends over 16 amino acids. Germline CDR1 reads SGHVS; CDR2 reads FQNEAQ. Losses at the gene ends were 4 bases for V and 8 bases for J; bases not matched to a gene: 8. The CDR3 DNA reads as TGTGCCAGCAGCTCAGGGGGACTAGCGGGATCATATGAGCAGTTCTTC. Its translation is CASSSGGLAGSYEQFF.

The chain recombines TRBV18 with TRBJ2-5; D is uncertain. CDR1 is KGHSH, CDR2 LQKENI, per germline. Trimming shortened V by 0 bases and J by 5 bases, and 10 bases separated the two germline ends. The CDR3 sequence is 14 residues long. The CDR3 is CASSPPGVSETQYF. CDR3 DNA sequence: TGTGCCAGCTCACCACCGGGCGTCTCGGAGACCCAGTACTTC.

The CDR3: CASSIYWGRDQPQHF. In DNA, the CDR3 is TGTGCCAGTAGTATATATTGGGGGAGGGATCAGCCCCAGCATTTT. V usage is TRBV19 and J usage is TRBJ1-5; tentative D call: TRBD1 (5 bases). The CDR3 contains 15 residues. Trimming cost V 2 bases and J 5 bases, with 13 bases left between them. In germline, CDR1 is LNHDA, CDR2 SQIVND (reference sequence).

The rearrangement joins TRBV5-1 to TRBJ2-5; TRBD2 matches 9 bases. This CDR3 contains 16 residues. Germline V gene sequence: CDR1 SGHRS, CDR2 YFSETQ. Unmatched junction bases numbered 11, after V lost 4 bases and J lost 4 bases. In nucleotides, the CDR3 is TGCGCCAGCAGCCCTTTCCGCGGGAGGGCGGGAGAGACCCAGTACTTC. As protein: CASSPFRGRAGETQYF.

This clone was found a few times. This chain uses TRBV3-1 (or the pseudogene TRBV3-2) with TRBJ2-1, with 11 bases matching TRBD2. V shed 3 bases, J shed 0 bases, and the junction held 13 bases outside the gene matches. The CDR3 covers 20 residues. The V gene's germline CDR1 is LGHDT and CDR2 YNNKEL (reference sequence). The CDR3 nucleotides are TGTGCCAGCAGCCATGATAGCGGGAGGGCCTCCATATCCTCCTACAATGAGCAGTTCTTC. It specifies CASSHDSGRASISSYNEQFF.

The V gene is TRBV4-1, the J gene TRBJ2-5, with D perhaps matching TRBD2 (6 bases). With 1 base removed from V and 1 base from J, the gap between germline ends came to 10 bases. This CDR3 has 15 residues. Germline V CDR1 and CDR2: MGHRA, YSYEKL. This chain's CDR3 is CASSQGGVSQETQYF. DNA for the CDR3: TGCGCCAGCAGCCAAGGCGGGGTGTCCCAAGAGACCCAGTACTTC.

J is TRBJ2-4 and V is TRBV9; maybe TRBD2 (6 bases). V lost 10 bases, J lost 7 bases, and 21 bases lay in between. From germline, CDR1 is SGDLS and CDR2 YYNGEE. CDR3 length: 14 residues. The CDR3 coding sequence is TGTGCCCCCGGTATAAGCGGGTGGGGGAACATTCAGTACTTC. The encoded protein is CAPGISGWGNIQYF.

The table lists this clone with a count of one. J is TRBJ2-1 and V is TRBV28, with D possibly being TRBD2 (7 bases). The CDR3 covers 16 residues. Germline loops: CDR1 MDHEN, CDR2 SYDVKM. Trimming left V 11 bases short and J 2 bases short, with 22 bases between. The CDR3 bases are TGTGCCGGAGGGGGGGGGCCTCAAAACGCCTACAATGAGCAGTTCTTC. This translates into CAGGGGPQNAYNEQFF.

This CDR3 reads CASSGSGKHYNEQFF. DNA for the CDR3: TGTGCCAGCAGTGGGAGCGGGAAACACTACAATGAGCAGTTCTTC. The genes are TRBV27 and TRBJ2-1, with 7 bases matching TRBD2. Losses at the gene ends were 5 bases for V and 3 bases for J; bases not matched to a gene: 7. Germline V CDR1 and CDR2: MNHEY, SMNVEV (reference sequence). This CDR3 contains 15 residues.

V is TRBV5-5 and J is TRBJ2-1, with D possibly TRBD1 on 7 matching bases. The germline V and J ends were trimmed by 1 base and 0 bases, with 14 bases remaining between them. Germline assignment: CDR1 SGHKS and CDR2 YYEKEE (reference sequence). The CDR3 is 17 residues long. The CDR3 sequence: CASSLYGGDSSYNEQFF. CDR3 sequence (DNA): TGTGCCAGCAGCTTGTACGGCGGGGACAGCTCCTACAATGAGCAGTTCTTC.

The table lists this clone with a count of one. V and J are TRBV7-2 and TRBJ2-7; TRBD2 matches 7 bases. CDR1 SGHTA and CDR2 FQGNSA come from the germline V gene. CDR3 length: 16 residues. The junction had 10 bases not matched to a gene; V was cut back by 0 bases and J by 5 bases. CDR3 protein: CASSLAGSGNPNEQYF. In nucleotides, the CDR3 is TGTGCCAGCAGCTTAGCGGGGAGCGGGAATCCCAACGAGCAGTACTTC. Full variable domain (outside the CDR3, taken from reference TRBV7-2 and TRBJ2-7): GAGVSQSPSNKVTEKGKDVELRCDPISGHTALYWYRQSLGQGLEFLIYFQGNSAPDKSGLPSDRFSAERTGGSVSTLTIQRTQQEDSAVYLCASSLAGSGNPNEQYFGPGTRLTVT.

The chain is built from TRBV13 and TRBJ1-2, with no clear D. Trimming pared 4 bases from V and 6 bases from J, leaving 6 bases between. In germline, CDR1 is PRHDT, CDR2 FYEKMQ (reference sequence). The CDR3 consists of 11 residues. CDR3 nucleotides: TGTGCCAGCAGCTACAGAGATGGCTACACCTTC. This sequence encodes CASSYRDGYTF.

The V and J genes are TRBV19 and TRBJ1-5; 7 bases agree with TRBD1. This CDR3 is 15 amino acids long. Germline V gene lookup returns CDR1 LNHDA and CDR2 SQIVND (reference sequence). J was trimmed by 3 bases and V by 8 bases; bases with no gene match: 10. The CDR3 region is CASLPGTEHNQPQHF. In nucleotides, the CDR3 is TGTGCCAGTCTTCCCGGGACAGAGCACAATCAGCCCCAGCATTTT.

The rearrangement links TRBV7-6 to TRBJ2-1; 7 bases match TRBD2. V shed 1 base and J 3 bases; nucleotides not matched to a gene: 3. The CDR3 totals 15 residues. CDR1 is SGHVS, CDR2 FNYEAQ, per germline. The CDR3 sequence: CASSLVGGFYNEQFF. CDR3 nucleotide sequence: TGTGCCAGCAGCTTAGTGGGAGGGTTCTACAATGAGCAGTTCTTC.

This chain connects TRBV29-1 to TRBJ2-2; TRBD2 matches at 8 bases. This CDR3 has 14 residues. CDR1 and CDR2 from the germline V gene are SQVTM and ANQGSEA. V shed 4 bases and J 6 bases; nucleotides not matched to a gene: 7. This CDR3 reads CSVGIAGTAGELFF. DNA for the CDR3: TGCAGCGTTGGCATAGCGGGAACTGCCGGGGAGCTGTTTTTT.

The genes are TRBV29-1 and TRBJ2-5; 8 bases align to TRBD1. The germline V gene encodes CDR1 SQVTM and CDR2 ANQGSEA. This CDR3 has 14 amino acids. J lost 1 base, V lost 1 base, and 2 bases had no gene match. The CDR3 coding sequence is TGCAGCGTTGAAGGCAGGGGGCTCCAAGAGACCCAGTACTTC. It is translated as CSVEGRGLQETQYF.

The rearrangement uses TRBV14 and TRBJ2-3; 10 positions agree with TRBD2. The germline V gene has CDR1 SGHDN and CDR2 FVKESK. With 2 bases clipped from V and 12 bases from J, the junction kept 8 bases outside the gene matches. The CDR3 contains 14 residues. DNA for the CDR3: TGTGCCAGCAGCCAATGGGCTAGCGGGAGCCCCCAGTATTTT. It codes for CASSQWASGSPQYF.

This chain links TRBV30 with TRBJ1-4, with D maybe TRBD1 (6 bases). This CDR3 has 14 residues. The V gene lost 3 bases and the J gene lost 6 bases, with 14 bases spanning the gap. Germline values: CDR1 GTSNPN, CDR2 SVGIG (reference sequence). CDR3 coding DNA: TGTGCCTGGAGGGCACGAGGGGGGGATGAAAAACTGTTTTTT. It translates to CAWRARGGDEKLFF.

The chain joins TRBV2 to TRBJ2-2, with 8 bases aligning to TRBD1. Germline CDR1 reads SNHLY; CDR2 reads FYNNEI. The CDR3 sequence is 18 residues long. Unmatched junction bases numbered 12, after V lost 6 bases and J lost 0 bases. CDR3 residues: CASRASRGQSANTGELFF. The CDR3 DNA is TGTGCCAGCAGGGCGAGCAGGGGGCAAAGCGCGAACACCGGGGAGCTGTTTTTT.